What follows describes a single TCR beta chain. The antigen is not known. A much larger clone lies one base from this, so it may be a read error. As to time point: newly diagnosed GD, antithyroid drugs for less than 3 months. Researchers made the TCR library from RNA that was extracted from PBMCs. Tubes containing EDTA received approximately 9.8 milliliters of drawn peripheral blood. Germline V gene data show CDR1 as SGHNT and CDR2 as YENEEA. This CDR3 is 13 amino acids long. The data are from a study of regulatory T cells in long-lasting Graves disease. The authors built TCR beta libraries using iRepertoire HTBI primers and Arm-PCR of CDR3 regions. Via MiXCR, TCRdb re-called the multiplex PCR reads, giving one row per CDR3 protein. In the table there are hundreds of thousands of distinct CDR3 sequences, about 16% of which are singletons. Points from the study as a whole: Sampling was limited to peripheral blood rather than thyroid tissue. Persistent disease favored TRBV28, TRBJ1-2 and TRBJ2-5.

This same sample was also part of a study on T cells in Graves' hyperthyroidism and ophthalmopathy.

Sequencing was performed on peripheral blood mononuclear cells (PBMCs), taken at new diagnosis, from a patient treated with antithyroid drugs. This clonotype originated in a woman under 40 with Graves disease. V is TRBV11-3 and J is TRBJ2-3; TRBD1 matches 7 bases. This CDR3 is CASSAGTADTQCF. In nucleotides, the CDR3 is TGTGCCAGCAGCGCCGGGACAGCAGATACGCAGTGTTTT.